The clone carrying this TCR beta chain was seen a few times. CDR1 and CDR2 from the germline V gene are DFQATT and SNEGSKA (reference sequence). This CDR3 is built from 13 residues. V trimming: 6 bases; J trimming: 0 bases; junction bases outside the gene matches: 2. TCRdb re-called the 5' RACE reads with MiXCR, one entry per CDR3 protein. The data show some 37,000 distinct CDR3 sequences, with around 18% seen just once and 2.8% held by the top ten. Source material: naive CD4+ T cells sorted from a lymph node. Subset given: naive CD4+ T cells, CD4+CD45RA+CD25-. The sequence came from a female donor with breast cancer. This chain links TRBV20-1 with TRBJ2-3; 8 bases align to TRBD1. The DNA of the CDR3 is TGCAGTGCATGGACAGGGAGCACAGATACGCAGTATTTT. Its translation: CSAWTGSTDTQYF.